The present entry profiles one TCR beta chain with its context. At one boundary the junction diverges from the germline segment, which might be a read error. This record comes from a study of blood T cells in healthy people across ages. Study in general: Capturing about one barcoded beta molecule per two T cells was achieved by template switching.

The CDR3 is made up of 13 amino acids. Germline V CDR1 and CDR2: SQVTM, ANQGSEA. Primed by a sample-barcoded 5' primer and a J-beta primer mix, a second PCR proceeded for about 6 to 12 cycles. TCRdb re-analysed the 5' RACE reads in MiXCR, keeping a single row per CDR3 protein. Here the sample spans some 800,000 distinct CDR3 sequences, roughly 25% being singletons. These records were also assigned to another study, of T cells of mothers and their children. That work contributes: Relative to unrelated pairs, biologically related mother-child dyads exhibited marginally greater, non-significant overlap. The authors identified no persistent microchimeric T cell clones.

Sequencing was performed on blood. The receptor's source is a boy aged 5-17 years in good health. The V gene is TRBV29-1, the J gene TRBJ1-1; a weak D match, TRBD1 (5 bases). CDR3 sequence reads: CSVEVSFRDSVLF. CDR3 nucleotide sequence: TGCAGCGTTGAAGTTTCGTTCAGGGACTCGGTTCTCTTT.